A single sample gave rise to the 31 T cell receptor beta chains below, sequenced in a study of blood T cell repertoires in COVID-19. Sequencing used immunoSEQ multiplex PCR; TCRdb keeps in-frame clones, though not all of them. The sample consists of under 250,000 clones, about 86% of them appearing once. Specimen: peripheral blood. The receptor set was obtained from a man between 45 and 60 years old with active or convalescent COVID-19.

The chain combines TRBV19 with TRBJ2-1; a possible D gene is TRBD2 (6 bases). V dropped 5 bases and J dropped 6 bases, with 20 bases sitting between them. The CDR3 runs to 16 residues. The germline V gene encodes CDR1 LNHDA and CDR2 SQIVND (reference sequence). CDR3 region: CASSSIGTAPFNEQFF. The CDR3, as DNA: TGTGCCAGTAGTTCCATCGGGACTGCACCTTTCAATGAGCAGTTCTTC.

The chain couples TRBV6-1 to TRBJ2-1; perhaps TRBD1 as D (5 bases). Trimming pared 1 base from V and 9 bases from J, leaving 13 bases between. Germline CDR1 MNHNS, CDR2 SASEGT. The length of the CDR3 is 14 residues. Here the CDR3 DNA reads TGTGCCAGCAGTGAAGGTTACAGGCTGGGTGAGCAGTTCTTC. Encoded protein: CASSEGYRLGEQFF.

The rearrangement links TRBV5-6 to TRBJ2-7; possibly TRBD2 for D (7 bases). V was clipped by 0 bases and J by 5 bases, with 15 bases between them. Per the germline V gene, CDR1 is SGHDT and CDR2 is YYEEEE. The CDR3 loop spans 15 amino acids. CDR3 DNA: TGTGCCAGCAGCTTGGTCGGGGGGCGCGCCCACGAGCAGTACTTC. Its protein product is CASSLVGGRAHEQYF.

This clone appeared a single time. This rearrangement joins TRBV11-3 to TRBJ2-3; no reliable D call. Germline V gene sequence: CDR1 SGHNT, CDR2 YENEEA. The V and J ends lost 3 bases and 4 bases respectively, with 5 bases between them. The CDR3 totals 12 residues. The CDR3 spells CASSFDSDTQYF. CDR3 DNA sequence: TGTGCCAGCAGCTTCGACTCAGATACGCAGTATTTT.

This clone was counted between two and nine times. The V gene is TRBV19, the J gene TRBJ1-2; 9 bases fit TRBD1. The CDR3 contains 16 residues. The germline gives CDR1 LNHDA, CDR2 SQIVND (reference sequence). V lost 6 bases, J lost 0 bases, and 8 bases stayed unmatched. CDR3 in amino acids: CASSWTGALTNYGYTF. DNA for the CDR3: TGTGCCAGTAGCTGGACAGGGGCTTTAACTAACTATGGCTACACCTTC.

In its sample, this clone was seen once. The CDR3 DNA reads as TGTGCCAGCAGCCGAGGACAAGTTGGAAACACCATATATTTT. It codes for CASSRGQVGNTIYF. V gene TRBV3-1 (or the pseudogene TRBV3-2) combines with J gene TRBJ1-3, with a possible D match to TRBD1 (5 bases). There are 14 residues in the CDR3. Germline V CDR1 and CDR2: LGHDT, YNNKEL (reference sequence). V lost 4 bases, J lost 3 bases, and 10 bases lay in between.

This sequence joins TRBV24-1 and TRBJ2-3; 7 nucleotides match TRBD2. The CDR3 sequence is 15 residues long. Germline lookup yields CDR1 KGHDR and CDR2 SFDVKD. Losses at the gene ends were 0 bases for V and 3 bases for J; bases not matched to a gene: 2. The DNA of the CDR3 is TGTGCCACCAGTGATTTGGGGCGGGAGACAGATACGCAGTATTTT. Residues: CATSDLGRETDTQYF.

The chain recombines TRBV6-1 with TRBJ1-3, with D perhaps matching TRBD1 (5 bases). Germline V CDR1 and CDR2: MNHNS, SASEGT. Trimming left V 0 bases short and J 0 bases short, with 18 bases between. This CDR3 has 19 residues. The CDR3 sequence: CASSEAGWGGSTSGNTIYF. For the CDR3, the DNA is TGTGCCAGCAGTGAAGCGGGATGGGGGGGGTCGACCTCTGGAAACACCATATATTTT.

The J gene is TRBJ1-5, the V gene TRBV30, with 12 bases aligning to TRBD1. The CDR3 runs 18 residues. Germline V gives CDR1 GTSNPN, CDR2 SVGIG (reference sequence). V dropped 3 bases and J dropped 1; count of bases not matched to a gene: 10. The DNA for the CDR3 is TGTGCCTGGAGGTCCCGGGACAGGGGGCTGGGGAGCAATCAGCCCCAGCATTTT. Protein product: CAWRSRDRGLGSNQPQHF.

The gene calls are TRBV5-5 and TRBJ1-6; the D gene is possibly TRBD1 (6 bases). The V end was cut by 4 bases, the J end by 5 bases, with 19 bases between. Germline V gives CDR1 SGHKS, CDR2 YYEKEE (reference sequence). The CDR3 covers 17 residues. The CDR3 reads CASSPRQQGVDNSPLHF. CDR3 bases: TGTGCCAGCAGCCCCCGTCAACAGGGAGTAGATAATTCACCCCTCCACTTT. The variable domain in full, with the rest retrieved from reference TRBV5-5 and TRBJ1-6, is DAGVTQSPTHLIKTRGQQVTLRCSPISGHKSVSWYQQVLGQGPQFIFQYYEKEERGRGNFPDRFSARQFPNYSSELNVNALLLGDSALYLCASSPRQQGVDNSPLHFGNGTRLTVT.

The chain joins TRBV2 to TRBJ2-5, with unresolved D. Germline-derived CDR1 and CDR2 are SNHLY and FYNNEI. V lost 6 bases and J lost 1, with 6 bases in between. The CDR3 extends over 12 amino acids. The CDR3 DNA reads as TGTGCCAGCAGACAGTTCCAAGAGACCCAGTACTTC. Translated: CASRQFQETQYF. The variable domain in full, completed from reference TRBV2 and TRBJ2-5, reads EPEVTQTPSHQVTQMGQEVILRCVPISNHLYFYWYRQILGQKVEFLVSFYNNEISEKSEIFDDQFSVERPDGSNFTLKIRSTKLEDSAMYFCASRQFQETQYFGPGTRLLVL.

The chain carries TRBV27 and TRBJ2-2; no clear D. Deletions cut 2 bases from V and 0 bases from J, with 7 bases between. From germline, CDR1 is MNHEY and CDR2 SMNVEV (reference sequence). CDR3 size: 15 residues. The CDR3 protein is CASSLGQANTGELFF. The CDR3 bases are TGTGCCAGCAGTTTAGGCCAGGCGAACACCGGGGAGCTGTTTTTT.

The rearrangement joins TRBV5-6 to TRBJ2-3; 11 bases align to TRBD2. The CDR3 runs to 15 residues. Germline-derived CDR1 and CDR2 are SGHDT and YYEEEE. V lost 4 bases, J lost 4 bases, and 5 bases stayed unmatched. CDR3 in DNA: TGTGCCAGCAGCCGGACTAGCGGGTCCCCAGATACGCAGTATTTT. Protein sequence: CASSRTSGSPDTQYF.

This chain joins TRBV5-8 and TRBJ1-3; 8 bases line up with TRBD1. This CDR3 is 17 amino acids long. Trimming cost V 3 bases and J 9 bases; bases outside gene matches: 17. Germline assignment: CDR1 SGHTS and CDR2 YDEGEE. The CDR3 loop is CASSYPTTGVVSRTIYF. The CDR3, as DNA: TGTGCCAGCAGCTACCCCACGACAGGGGTAGTCTCCCGCACCATATATTTT.

The chain has TRBV28 and TRBJ2-7, with D hard to call. The germline V gene has CDR1 MDHEN and CDR2 SYDVKM. The CDR3 runs 14 residues. V was trimmed by 4 bases and J by 2 bases, leaving 12 bases between them. In DNA form, the CDR3 reads TGTGCCAGCAGTTCAATCCTAATGCCCTACGAGCAGTACTTC. It encodes CASSSILMPYEQYF.

The rearrangement links TRBV19 to TRBJ2-7; TRBD1 matches 7 bases. This CDR3 region has 15 residues. J was trimmed by 7 bases and V by 3 bases; bases with no gene match: 12. Germline V CDR1 and CDR2: LNHDA, SQIVND (reference sequence). The CDR3 reads CASSISHRGSGEQYF. In DNA form, the CDR3 reads TGTGCCAGTAGTATTAGTCACAGGGGCTCGGGGGAGCAGTACTTC.

This clone was seen a few times. The J gene is TRBJ1-1, the V gene TRBV19; D perhaps matches TRBD1 (5 bases). The CDR3 is 18 amino acids. Trimming left V 3 bases short and J 1 base short, with 21 bases between. Looked up from germline, CDR1 is LNHDA and CDR2 is SQIVND (reference sequence). The CDR3 spells CASSIRRFAAGPNTEAFF. The CDR3 DNA reads TGTGCCAGTAGTATTCGGAGATTTGCGGCGGGGCCGAACACTGAAGCTTTCTTT.

Concerning this clone: At one end, the junction sequence differs from germline, possibly due to a read error. The genes are TRBV3-1 (or the pseudogene TRBV3-2) and TRBJ2-5, with D tentatively TRBD1 (5 bases). The germline gives CDR1 LGHDT, CDR2 YNNKEL (reference sequence). This CDR3 comprises 12 residues. CDR3 coding DNA: TGTGCCAGCAGCCAAGATAGTGGCAGGGAAAACTTC. Encoded protein: CASSQDSGRENF.

The rearrangement uses TRBV9 and TRBJ1-2; D uncertain. The V and J ends lost 5 bases and 0 bases respectively, with 11 bases between them. The CDR3 covers 14 residues. The germline V gene has CDR1 SGDLS and CDR2 YYNGEE. CDR3 amino acids: CASSGDGANYGYTF. The CDR3 DNA is TGTGCCAGCAGTGGAGACGGAGCTAACTATGGCTACACCTTC. The variable domain in full, completed from reference TRBV9 and TRBJ1-2, reads DSGVTQTPKHLITATGQRVTLRCSPRSGDLSVYWYQQSLDQGLQFLIQYYNGEERAKGNILERFSAQQFPDLHSELNLSSLELGDSALYFCASSGDGANYGYTFGSGTRLTVV.

The CDR3, as DNA: TGTGCCAGCAGCTACAATCAGGGGACGTGGAACTATGGCTACACCTTC. As protein: CASSYNQGTWNYGYTF. The chain recombines TRBV5-6 with TRBJ1-2; a weak D match, TRBD1 (6 bases). Trimming cost V 3 bases and J 2 bases, with 17 bases left between them. Germline CDR1 is SGHDT and CDR2 is YYEEEE. The CDR3 is 16 residues long.

This chain joins TRBV7-9 and TRBJ1-2; TRBD1 matches 7 bases. V was clipped by 3 bases and J by 3 bases; unmatched bases: 4. This CDR3 comprises 14 residues. Germline lookup yields CDR1 SEHNR and CDR2 FQNEAQ (reference sequence). The CDR3 region has the DNA TGTGCCAGCAGCTTCGCGACAGGGCACTATGGCTACACCTTC. Protein: CASSFATGHYGYTF. Combining the CDR3 with reference TRBV7-9 and TRBJ1-2 gives the whole variable domain DTGVSQNPRHKITKRGQNVTFRCDPISEHNRLYWYRQTLGQGPEFLTYFQNEAQLEKSRLLSDRFSAERPKGSFSTLEIQRTEQGDSAMYLCASSFATGHYGYTFGSGTRLTVV.

The V call is TRBV19, the J call TRBJ2-1; TRBD2 matches at 12 bases. Germline loops: CDR1 LNHDA, CDR2 SQIVND (reference sequence). J lost 6 bases, V lost 6 bases, and 6 bases had no gene match. The CDR3 covers 15 residues. The CDR3 protein is CASSRLAGDVNEQFF. The CDR3 DNA sequence: TGTGCCAGTAGCCGACTAGCGGGGGACGTCAATGAGCAGTTCTTC.

This chain joins TRBV14 and TRBJ1-1; D is unclear. The ends were cut back, 1 base at V and 1 base at J, with 7 bases in the middle. The CDR3 consists of 14 residues. Germline-derived CDR1 and CDR2 are SGHDN and FVKESK. The CDR3: CASSQGPANTEAFF. CDR3 coding DNA: TGTGCCAGCAGCCAAGGGCCCGCGAACACTGAAGCTTTCTTT.

The gene calls are TRBV24-1 and TRBJ2-3, with TRBD2 as a possible D gene (6 bases). Germline V gene sequence: CDR1 KGHDR, CDR2 SFDVKD. The CDR3 is 15 residues long. V was clipped by 4 bases and J by 0 bases, with 10 bases between them. The CDR3 loop reads CATSDATRSTDTQYF. As DNA, the CDR3 is TGTGCCACCAGTGACGCGACTAGGAGCACAGATACGCAGTATTTT.

V usage is TRBV21-1 and J usage is TRBJ2-5; the table gives TRBD1 as D, unverified against the DNA. TRBV21-1 is classified as a pseudogene. CDR3 length: 14 residues. CDR3 in DNA: TGTGCCAGCAGCAAAGCGACAGAACAAGAGACCCAGTACTTC. Translation: CASSKATEQETQYF.

This clone was counted a few times. This chain links TRBV9 with TRBJ1-6; D might be TRBD1 (5 bases). CDR3 length equals 15 residues. Germline CDR1 SGDLS, CDR2 YYNGEE. Trimming removed 0 bases at V and 5 bases at J, with 9 bases between. CDR3 in amino acids: CASSVVAGHNSPLHF. The CDR3 region has the DNA TGTGCCAGCAGCGTAGTGGCAGGGCATAATTCACCCCTCCACTTT.

This sequence joins TRBV11-2 and TRBJ1-1; D call uncertain. Between the trimmed V and J ends, which lost 5 bases and 1 base, there was a span of 11 bases. Germline loops: CDR1 SGHAT, CDR2 FQNNGV. There are 14 residues in the CDR3. Here the CDR3 DNA reads TGTGCCAGCAGCCCCCGGGGTTGGAACACTGAAGCTTTCTTT. Residues: CASSPRGWNTEAFF.

To note about this clone: At the DNA level, this CDR3 is encoded by other sequences in the same sample as well. J is TRBJ2-7 and V is TRBV5-1, with a possible D match to TRBD1 (6 bases). The CDR3 contains 14 residues. V lost 1 base, J lost 2 bases, and 10 bases lay in between. Germline V gene data show CDR1 as SGHRS and CDR2 as YFSETQ. The CDR3 sequence: CASSLTQGPYEQYF. In DNA form, the CDR3 reads TGCGCCAGCAGCTTGACACAGGGTCCCTACGAGCAGTACTTC.

This clone was seen once. The chain has TRBV15 and TRBJ1-2; D possibly corresponds to TRBD1 (6 bases). V lost 3 bases and J lost 4, with 15 bases in between. Per germline, CDR1 LNHNV and CDR2 YYDKDF (reference sequence). The CDR3 is 15 amino acids. The CDR3 is CATSRTGTPLYGYTF. CDR3 DNA: TGTGCCACCAGCAGGACCGGGACACCCCTCTATGGCTACACCTTC.

The rearrangement joins TRBV7-9 to TRBJ2-7; 13 bases agree with TRBD2. CDR3 length equals 16 residues. Trimming at V came to 4 bases and at J to 2 bases, leaving 5 bases not matched to a gene. Germline CDR1 is SEHNR and CDR2 is FQNEAQ (reference sequence). The CDR3 nucleotides are TGTGCCAGCAGCTCCTATGGACTAGCGGGGGCCTACGAGCAGTACTTC. It yields the protein CASSSYGLAGAYEQYF. Supplemented by reference TRBV7-9 and TRBJ2-7, the full variable domain reads DTGVSQNPRHKITKRGQNVTFRCDPISEHNRLYWYRQTLGQGPEFLTYFQNEAQLEKSRLLSDRFSAERPKGSFSTLEIQRTEQGDSAMYLCASSSYGLAGAYEQYFGPGTRLTVT.

Only a few counts were recorded for this clone. Other DNA sequences in this sample translate to the same CDR3. V is TRBV9 and J is TRBJ2-6, with D possibly matching TRBD2 (5 bases). Germline V gives CDR1 SGDLS, CDR2 YYNGEE. The CDR3 has 15 residues. Trimming took 4 bases from V and 0 from J, leaving 8 bases between them. For the CDR3, the DNA is TGTGCCAGCAGCCCCGGGGACTCTGGGGCCAACGTCCTGACTTTC. This translates into CASSPGDSGANVLTF.